This T cell receptor beta chain was sequenced for a study of Ad26.COV2.S vaccination and SARS-CoV-2 variants. V was pared by 1 base and J by 5 bases, with 9 bases between. This CDR3 has 13 amino acids. Looked up from germline, CDR1 is SGHVS and CDR2 is FQNEAQ. Here immunoSEQ multiplex PCR was the method, and the copy in TCRdb shows in-frame clones only, minus some. Here the sample spans hundreds of thousands of clones, more than 85% being singletons. Sample treatment: approximately 18 received Ad26.COV2.S at low or high dose, single or two shots; 5 received placebo; per-sample allocation not given. Each sample was drawn 63 days after the first injection (of vaccine or placebo).

This sequence originates from a person aged 18-60 years who received the Ad26.COV2.S COVID-19 vaccine or a placebo. The chain employs TRBV7-8 and TRBJ2-7; D gene ambiguous. The sample consisted of peripheral blood, taken in a trial of Ad26.COV2.S vaccine versus placebo. This CDR3 reads CASSLGSWNEQYF. Here the CDR3 DNA reads TGTGCCAGCAGCTTAGGGTCTTGGAACGAGCAGTACTTC.